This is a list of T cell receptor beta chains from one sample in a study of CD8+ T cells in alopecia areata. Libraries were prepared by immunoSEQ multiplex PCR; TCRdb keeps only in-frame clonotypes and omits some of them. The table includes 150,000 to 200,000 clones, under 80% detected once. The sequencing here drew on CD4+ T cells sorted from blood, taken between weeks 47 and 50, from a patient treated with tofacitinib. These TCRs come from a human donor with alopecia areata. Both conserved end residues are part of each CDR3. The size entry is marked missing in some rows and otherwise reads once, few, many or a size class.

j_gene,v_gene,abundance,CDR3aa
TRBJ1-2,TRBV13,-,CASSFQKGLNYGYTF
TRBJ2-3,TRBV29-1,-,CSVGRTSGGTDTQYF
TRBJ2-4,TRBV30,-,CACRGGDAGNIQYF
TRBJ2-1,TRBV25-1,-,CASSEWGQGADNEQFF
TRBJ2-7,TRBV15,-,CATSRDGPAREQYF
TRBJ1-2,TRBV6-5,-,CASSYLPGTGDGYTF
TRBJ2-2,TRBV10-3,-,CAISDGGGLNTGELFF
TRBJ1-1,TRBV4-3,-,CASSQVTGVAGTEAFF
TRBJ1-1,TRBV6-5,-,CASSSFGEAFF
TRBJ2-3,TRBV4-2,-,CASSQDRGDTQYF
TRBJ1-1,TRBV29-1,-,CSAGGWFTEAFF
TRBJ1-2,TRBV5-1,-,CASSFGPDYGYTF
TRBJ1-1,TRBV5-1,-,CASSSRPTNTEAFF
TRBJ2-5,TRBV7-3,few,CASSLVSKETQYF
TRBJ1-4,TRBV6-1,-,CASSETRATNEKLFF
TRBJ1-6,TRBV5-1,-,CASSRDRPYNSPLHF
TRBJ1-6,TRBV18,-,CASSPLRRQDSPLHF
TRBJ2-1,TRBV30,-,CAWSVGGLNEQFF
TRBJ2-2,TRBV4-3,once,CASKDTNTGELFF
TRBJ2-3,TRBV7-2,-,CASSPGDYTDTQYF
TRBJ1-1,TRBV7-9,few,CASFNYTEAFF
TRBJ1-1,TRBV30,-,CAWSPGTAGGSNEAFF
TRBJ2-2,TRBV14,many,CASSRDIGGELFF
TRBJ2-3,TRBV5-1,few,CASSLRGVERDTQYF
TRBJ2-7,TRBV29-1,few,CSVAPGHSEQYF
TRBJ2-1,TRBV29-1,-,CSVSGGRDNEQFF
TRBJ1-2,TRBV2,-,CASRTLTNYGYTF